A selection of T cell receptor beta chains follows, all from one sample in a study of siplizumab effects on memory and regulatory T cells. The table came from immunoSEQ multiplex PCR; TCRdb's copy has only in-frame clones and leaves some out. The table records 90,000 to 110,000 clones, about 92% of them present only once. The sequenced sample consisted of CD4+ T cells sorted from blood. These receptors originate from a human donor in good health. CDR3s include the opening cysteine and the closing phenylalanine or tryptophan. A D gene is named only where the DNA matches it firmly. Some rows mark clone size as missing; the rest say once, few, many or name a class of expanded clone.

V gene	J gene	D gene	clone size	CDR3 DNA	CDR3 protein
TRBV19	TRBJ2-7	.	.	TGTGCCACCCGACGGACGGACTCCTACGAGCAGTACTTC	CATRRTDSYEQYF
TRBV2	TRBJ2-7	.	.	TGTGCCAGCAGGACCCGAGCAGGGATTGAGCAGTACTTC	CASRTRAGIEQYF
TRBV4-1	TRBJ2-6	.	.	TGCGCCAGCAGCCAAGCAGGGTCAGGGGCCAACGTCCTGACTTTC	CASSQAGSGANVLTF
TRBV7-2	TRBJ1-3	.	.	TGTGCCAGCAGCGTGGACAGCAGCTCTGGAAACACCATATATTTT	CASSVDSSSGNTIYF
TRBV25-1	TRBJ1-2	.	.	TGTGCCAGCAGTGGATTCGAGACGACCCGGAGGGTTTACTATGGCTACACCTTC	CASSGFETTRRVYYGYTF
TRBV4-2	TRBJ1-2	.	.	TGTGCCAGCAGCCAAGTCGGGGGACCCTATGGCTACACCTTC	CASSQVGGPYGYTF
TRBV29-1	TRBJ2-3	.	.	TGCAGCGCTGGTTGGGGGGCTGATACGCAGTATTTT	CSAGWGADTQYF
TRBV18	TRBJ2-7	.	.	TGTGCCAGCTCACCACTCAAGGGTTCCTACGAGCAGTACTTC	CASSPLKGSYEQYF
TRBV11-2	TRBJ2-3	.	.	TGTGCCAGCAGCCCCCGGGACCCATGGGATACGCAGTATTTT	CASSPRDPWDTQYF
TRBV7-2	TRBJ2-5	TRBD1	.	TGTGCCAGCAGCTCCAGGGGGTGGGAGACCCAGTACTTC	CASSSRGWETQYF
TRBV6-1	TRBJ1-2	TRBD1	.	TGTGCCAGCAAGAGACAGGGGAACTATGGCTACACCTTC	CASKRQGNYGYTF
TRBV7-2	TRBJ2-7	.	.	TGTGCCAGCAGCTTAGATTGGTCCAGCGGATTAACCTACGAGCAGTACTTC	CASSLDWSSGLTYEQYF
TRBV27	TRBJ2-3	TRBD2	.	TGTGCCAGCAGACGAGGGACTAGCGGGAGAACAGATACGCAGTATTTT	CASRRGTSGRTDTQYF
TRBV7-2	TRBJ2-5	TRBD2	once	TGTGCCAGCAGCTTAGTTTCTAGCGGGGGGGCACCGCCGTACTTC	CASSLVSSGGAPPYF